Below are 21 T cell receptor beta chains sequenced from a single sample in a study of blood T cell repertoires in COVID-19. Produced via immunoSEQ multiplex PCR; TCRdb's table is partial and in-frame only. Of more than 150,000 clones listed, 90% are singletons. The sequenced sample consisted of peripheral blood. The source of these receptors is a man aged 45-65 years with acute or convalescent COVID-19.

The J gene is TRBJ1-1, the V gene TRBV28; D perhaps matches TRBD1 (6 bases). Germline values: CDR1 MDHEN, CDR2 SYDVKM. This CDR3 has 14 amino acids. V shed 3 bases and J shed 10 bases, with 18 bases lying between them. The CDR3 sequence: CASSLPGHLRSAFF. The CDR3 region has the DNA TGTGCCAGCAGTTTGCCGGGACACCTCCGCTCAGCTTTCTTT. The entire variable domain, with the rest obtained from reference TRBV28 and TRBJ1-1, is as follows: DVKVTQSSRYLVKRTGEKVFLECVQDMDHENMFWYRQDPGLGLRLIYFSYDVKMKEKGDIPEGYSVSREKKERFSLILESASTNQTSMYLCASSLPGHLRSAFFGQGTRLTVV.

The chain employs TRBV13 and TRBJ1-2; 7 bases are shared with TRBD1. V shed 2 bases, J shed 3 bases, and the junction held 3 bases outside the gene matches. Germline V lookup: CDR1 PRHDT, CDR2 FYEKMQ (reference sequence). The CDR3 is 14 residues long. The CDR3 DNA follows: TGTGCCAGCAGCTTACTAACAGGGGACTATGGCTACACCTTC. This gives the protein CASSLLTGDYGYTF.

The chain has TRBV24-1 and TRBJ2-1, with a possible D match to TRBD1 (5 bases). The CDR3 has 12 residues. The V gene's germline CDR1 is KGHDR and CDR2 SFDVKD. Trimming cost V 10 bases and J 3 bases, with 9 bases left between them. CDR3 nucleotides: TGTGCCACACAGACAGACTACAATGAGCAGTTCTTC. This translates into CATQTDYNEQFF.

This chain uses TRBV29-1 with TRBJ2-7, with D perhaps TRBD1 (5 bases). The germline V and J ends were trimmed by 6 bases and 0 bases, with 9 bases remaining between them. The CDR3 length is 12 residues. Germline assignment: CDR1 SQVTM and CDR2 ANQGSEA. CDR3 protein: CSVGATSYEQYF. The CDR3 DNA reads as TGCAGCGTAGGGGCCACCTCCTACGAGCAGTACTTC.

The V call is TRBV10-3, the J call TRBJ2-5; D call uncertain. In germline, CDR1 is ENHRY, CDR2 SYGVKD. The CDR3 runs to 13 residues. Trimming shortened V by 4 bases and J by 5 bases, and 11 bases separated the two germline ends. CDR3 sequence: CAISVVTGETQYF. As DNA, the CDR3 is TGTGCCATCAGTGTCGTCACCGGGGAGACCCAGTACTTC.

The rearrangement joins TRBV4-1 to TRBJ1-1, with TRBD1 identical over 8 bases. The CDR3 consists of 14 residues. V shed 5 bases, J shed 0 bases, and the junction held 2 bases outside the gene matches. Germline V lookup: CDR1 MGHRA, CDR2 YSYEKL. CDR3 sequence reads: CASSRQGMNTEAFF. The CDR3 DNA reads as TGCGCCAGCAGCAGACAGGGGATGAACACTGAAGCTTTCTTT.

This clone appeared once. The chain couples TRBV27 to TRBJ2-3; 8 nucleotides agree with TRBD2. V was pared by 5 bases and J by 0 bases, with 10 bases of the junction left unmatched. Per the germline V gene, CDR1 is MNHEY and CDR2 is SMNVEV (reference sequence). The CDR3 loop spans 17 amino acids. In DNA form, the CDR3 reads TGTGCCAGCAGTATACATATTGGCGGGGGGAGCACAGATACGCAGTATTTT. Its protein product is CASSIHIGGGSTDTQYF.

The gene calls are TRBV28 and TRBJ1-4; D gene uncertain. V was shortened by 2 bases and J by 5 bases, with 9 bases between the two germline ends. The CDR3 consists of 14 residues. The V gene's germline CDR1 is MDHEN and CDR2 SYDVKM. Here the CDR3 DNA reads TGTGCCAGCAGTTTAGATTCGGTCAATGAAAAACTGTTTTTT. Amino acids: CASSLDSVNEKLFF.

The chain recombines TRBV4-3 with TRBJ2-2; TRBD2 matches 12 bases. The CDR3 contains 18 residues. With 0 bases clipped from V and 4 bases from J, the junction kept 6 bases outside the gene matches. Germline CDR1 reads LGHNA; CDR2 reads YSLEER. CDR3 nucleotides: TGCGCCAGCAGCCAAGATGCACTAGCGGGGGGCCTCACCGGGGAGCTGTTTTTT. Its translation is CASSQDALAGGLTGELFF.

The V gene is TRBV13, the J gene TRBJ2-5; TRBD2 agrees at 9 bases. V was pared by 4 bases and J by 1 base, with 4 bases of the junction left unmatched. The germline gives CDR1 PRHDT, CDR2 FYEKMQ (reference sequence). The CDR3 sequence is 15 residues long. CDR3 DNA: TGTGCCAGCAGCTCGATGCGGGGGGGCCAAGAGACCCAGTACTTC. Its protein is CASSSMRGGQETQYF.

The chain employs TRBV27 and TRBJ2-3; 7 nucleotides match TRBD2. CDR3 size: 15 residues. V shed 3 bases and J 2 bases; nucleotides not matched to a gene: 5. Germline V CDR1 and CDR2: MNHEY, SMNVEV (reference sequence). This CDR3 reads CASSLSSGHTDTQYF. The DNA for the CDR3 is TGTGCCAGCAGTTTGAGTAGCGGGCACACAGATACGCAGTATTTT.

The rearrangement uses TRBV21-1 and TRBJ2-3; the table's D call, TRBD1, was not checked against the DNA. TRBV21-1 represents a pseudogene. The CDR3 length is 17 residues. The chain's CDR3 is CASSSHRVAVSTDTQYF. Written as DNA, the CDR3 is TGTGCCAGCAGCAGCCACAGGGTCGCGGTTAGCACAGATACGCAGTATTTT.

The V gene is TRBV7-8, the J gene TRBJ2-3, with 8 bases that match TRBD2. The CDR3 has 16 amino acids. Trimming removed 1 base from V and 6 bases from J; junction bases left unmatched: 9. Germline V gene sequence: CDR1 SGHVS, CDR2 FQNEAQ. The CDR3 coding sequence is TGTGCCAGCAGCTTAGGGGGAGCGGGGGCTCTGGATACGCAGTATTTT. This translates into CASSLGGAGALDTQYF. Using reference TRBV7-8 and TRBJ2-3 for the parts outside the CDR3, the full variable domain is GAGVSQSPRYKVAKRGQDVALRCDPISGHVSLFWYQQALGQGPEFLTYFQNEAQLDKSGLPSDRFFAERPEGSVSTLKIQRTQQEDSAVYLCASSLGGAGALDTQYFGPGTRLTVL.

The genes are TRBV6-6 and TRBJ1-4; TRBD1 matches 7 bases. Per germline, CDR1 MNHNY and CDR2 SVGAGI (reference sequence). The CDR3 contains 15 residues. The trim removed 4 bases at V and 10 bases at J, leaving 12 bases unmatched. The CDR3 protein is CASSLDKGQRGKLFF. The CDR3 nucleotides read TGTGCCAGCAGTTTGGATAAGGGACAGAGGGGAAAACTGTTTTTT.

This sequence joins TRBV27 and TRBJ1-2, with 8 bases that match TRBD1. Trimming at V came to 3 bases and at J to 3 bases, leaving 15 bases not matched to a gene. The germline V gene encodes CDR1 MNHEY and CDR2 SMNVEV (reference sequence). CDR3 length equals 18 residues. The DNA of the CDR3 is TGTGCCAGCAGTTTTGTTCCTGTACGACAGGGGAAAGACTATGGCTACACCTTC. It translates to CASSFVPVRQGKDYGYTF.

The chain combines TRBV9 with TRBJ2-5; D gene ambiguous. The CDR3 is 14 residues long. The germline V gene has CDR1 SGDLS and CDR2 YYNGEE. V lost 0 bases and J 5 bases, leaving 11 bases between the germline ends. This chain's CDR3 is CASSVGSSIETQYF. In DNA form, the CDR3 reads TGTGCCAGCAGCGTAGGCTCCAGTATCGAGACCCAGTACTTC.

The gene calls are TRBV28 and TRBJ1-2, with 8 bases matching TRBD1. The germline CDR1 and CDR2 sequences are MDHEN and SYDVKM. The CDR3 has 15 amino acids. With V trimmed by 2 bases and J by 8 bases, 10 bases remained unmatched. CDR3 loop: CASSLQTGTGFGYTF. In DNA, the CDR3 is TGTGCCAGCAGTTTACAGACCGGGACAGGATTCGGCTACACCTTC.

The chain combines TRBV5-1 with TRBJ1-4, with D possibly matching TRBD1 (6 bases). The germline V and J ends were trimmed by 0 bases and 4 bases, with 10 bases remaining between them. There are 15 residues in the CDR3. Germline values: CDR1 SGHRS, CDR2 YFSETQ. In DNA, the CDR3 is TGCGCCAGCAGCTTGGGACAGGCGGTTAATGAAAAACTGTTTTTT. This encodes CASSLGQAVNEKLFF.

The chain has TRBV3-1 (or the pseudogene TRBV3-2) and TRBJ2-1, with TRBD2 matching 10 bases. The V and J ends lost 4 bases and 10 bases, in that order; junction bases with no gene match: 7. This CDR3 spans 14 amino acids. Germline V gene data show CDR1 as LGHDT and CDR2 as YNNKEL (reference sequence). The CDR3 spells CASSPTGTSDEQFF. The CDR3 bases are TGTGCCAGCAGCCCAACGGGGACTAGCGACGAGCAGTTCTTC.

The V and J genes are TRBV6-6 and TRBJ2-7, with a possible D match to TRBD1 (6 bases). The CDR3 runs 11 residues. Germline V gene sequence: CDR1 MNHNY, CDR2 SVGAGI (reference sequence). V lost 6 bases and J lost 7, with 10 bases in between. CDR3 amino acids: CASRKTGEQYF. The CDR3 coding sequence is TGTGCCAGCAGAAAAACAGGGGAGCAGTACTTC.

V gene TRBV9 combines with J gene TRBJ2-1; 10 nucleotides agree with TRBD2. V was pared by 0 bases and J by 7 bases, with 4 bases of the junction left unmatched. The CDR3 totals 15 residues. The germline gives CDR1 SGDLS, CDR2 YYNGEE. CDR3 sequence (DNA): TGTGCCAGCAGCGTAGCAGGAGCGGGAGGGAATGAGCAGTTCTTC. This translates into CASSVAGAGGNEQFF.